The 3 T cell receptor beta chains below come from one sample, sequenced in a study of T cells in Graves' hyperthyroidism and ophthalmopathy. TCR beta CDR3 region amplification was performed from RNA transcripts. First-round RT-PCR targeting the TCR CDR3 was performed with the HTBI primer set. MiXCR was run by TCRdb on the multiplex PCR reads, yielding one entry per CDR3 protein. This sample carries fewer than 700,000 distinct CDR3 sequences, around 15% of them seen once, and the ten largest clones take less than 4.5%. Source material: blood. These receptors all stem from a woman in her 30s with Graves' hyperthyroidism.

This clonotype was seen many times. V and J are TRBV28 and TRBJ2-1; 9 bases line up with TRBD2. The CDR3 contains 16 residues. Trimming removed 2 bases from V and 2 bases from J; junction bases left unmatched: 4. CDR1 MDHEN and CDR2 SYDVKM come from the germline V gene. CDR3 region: CASSLGLAGTYNEQFF. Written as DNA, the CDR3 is TGTGCCAGCAGTTTAGGGCTAGCGGGGACCTACAATGAGCAGTTCTTC.

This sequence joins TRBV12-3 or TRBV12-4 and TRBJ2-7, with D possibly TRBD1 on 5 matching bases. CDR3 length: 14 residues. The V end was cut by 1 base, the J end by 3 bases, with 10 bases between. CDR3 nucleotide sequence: TGTGCCAGCAGTTTAGTGGGGCGAGACTACGAGCAGTACTTC. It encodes CASSLVGRDYEQYF.

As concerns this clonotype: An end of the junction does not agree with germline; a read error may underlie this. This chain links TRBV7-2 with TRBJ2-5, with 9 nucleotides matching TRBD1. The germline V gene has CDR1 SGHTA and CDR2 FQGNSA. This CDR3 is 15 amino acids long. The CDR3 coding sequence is TGTGCTAGCAGCTCGGGACAGGGTCGTTGGGAGGCCCAGTACTTC. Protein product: CASSSGQGRWEAQYF.